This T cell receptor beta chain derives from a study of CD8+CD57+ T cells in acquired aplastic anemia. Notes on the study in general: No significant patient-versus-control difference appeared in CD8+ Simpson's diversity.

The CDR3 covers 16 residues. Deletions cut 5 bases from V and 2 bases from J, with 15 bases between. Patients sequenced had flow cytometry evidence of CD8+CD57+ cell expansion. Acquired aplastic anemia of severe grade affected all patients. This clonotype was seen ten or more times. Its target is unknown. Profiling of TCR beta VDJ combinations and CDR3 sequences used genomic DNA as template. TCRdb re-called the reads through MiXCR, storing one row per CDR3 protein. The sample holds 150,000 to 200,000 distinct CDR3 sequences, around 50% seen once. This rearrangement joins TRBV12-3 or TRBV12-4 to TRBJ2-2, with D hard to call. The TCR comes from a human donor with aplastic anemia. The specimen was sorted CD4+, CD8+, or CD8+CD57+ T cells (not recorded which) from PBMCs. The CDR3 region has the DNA TGTGCCAGCAGTCCCTCTTTCAGATACAACACCGGGGAGCTGTTTTTT. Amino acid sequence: CASSPSFRYNTGELFF.